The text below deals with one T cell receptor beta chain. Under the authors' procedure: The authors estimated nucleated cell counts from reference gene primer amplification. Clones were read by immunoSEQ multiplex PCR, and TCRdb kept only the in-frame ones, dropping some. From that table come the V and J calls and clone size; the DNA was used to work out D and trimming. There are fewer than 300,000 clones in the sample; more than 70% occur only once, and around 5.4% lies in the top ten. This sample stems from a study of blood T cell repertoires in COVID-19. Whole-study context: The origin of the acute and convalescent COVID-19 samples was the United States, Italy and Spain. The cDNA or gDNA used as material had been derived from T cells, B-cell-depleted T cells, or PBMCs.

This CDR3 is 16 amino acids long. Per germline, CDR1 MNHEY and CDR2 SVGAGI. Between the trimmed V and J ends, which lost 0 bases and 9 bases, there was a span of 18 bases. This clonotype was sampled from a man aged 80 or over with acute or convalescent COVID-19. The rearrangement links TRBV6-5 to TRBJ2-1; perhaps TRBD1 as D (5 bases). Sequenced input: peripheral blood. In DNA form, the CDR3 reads TGTGCCAGCAGTTACTCCCAGGGTCGGGCCGGCGTTGAGCAGTTCTTC. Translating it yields CASSYSQGRAGVEQFF.